Following are 31 T cell receptor beta chains from one sample sequenced in a study of blood T cells in healthy people across ages. Primers used in a second PCR of roughly 6 to 12 cycles were a sample-barcoded 5' primer and a J-beta primer mix. TCRdb itself ran the 5' RACE reads through MiXCR, one entry per CDR3 protein. The data hold 650,000 to 800,000 distinct CDR3 sequences, with roughly 44% observed a single time. Sequencing was carried out using blood. The receptors come from a man aged 55 to 70 in good health.

The chain is built from TRBV11-1 and TRBJ1-2; D not resolved. CDR3 length equals 15 residues. The V gene lost 6 bases and the J gene lost 2 bases, with 16 bases spanning the gap. Germline V gene data show CDR1 as SGHAT and CDR2 as FQDESV (reference sequence). CDR3 sequence: CASSFSRVTNYGYTF. The CDR3 bases are TGTGCCAGCAGTTTTTCGCGGGTGACGAACTATGGCTACACCTTC.

This clonotype was seen ten or more times. V usage is TRBV7-2 and J usage is TRBJ2-5; maybe TRBD2 (7 bases). The CDR3 consists of 15 residues. Germline V gives CDR1 SGHTA, CDR2 FQGNSA. Trimming took off 5 bases at V and 1 base at J, with 14 bases between the two ends. CDR3 in amino acids: CASSLKGGIQETQYF. In DNA form, the CDR3 reads TGTGCCAGCAGCCTAAAGGGGGGGATCCAAGAGACCCAGTACTTC. The variable domain in full, with the rest retrieved from reference TRBV7-2 and TRBJ2-5, is GAGVSQSPSNKVTEKGKDVELRCDPISGHTALYWYRQSLGQGLEFLIYFQGNSAPDKSGLPSDRFSAERTGGSVSTLTIQRTQQEDSAVYLCASSLKGGIQETQYFGPGTRLLVL.

This clonotype occurred a few times. At one end, the junction sequence differs from germline, possibly due to a read error. The V and J genes are TRBV7-2 and TRBJ2-7; no definite D call. The CDR3 runs 16 residues. CDR1 and CDR2 (germline): SGHTA, FQGNSA. CDR3 sequence: CASSLVDGRTPYERYF. In DNA, the CDR3 is TGTGCCAGCAGCTTAGTCGACGGGCGGACCCCCTACGAGCGGTACTTC.

This clonotype was picked up a small number of times. The chain has TRBV9 and TRBJ1-6; 7 bases are a match to TRBD1. CDR3 length: 13 amino acids. Germline V gene sequence: CDR1 SGDLS, CDR2 YYNGEE. V lost 7 bases to trimming and J lost 7 bases; unmatched junction nucleotides: 5. The CDR3 loop reads CASSTGFNSPLHF. As DNA, the CDR3 is TGTGCCAGCTCGACAGGGTTCAATTCACCCCTCCACTTT.

This clonotype turned up a few times. The chain recombines TRBV9 with TRBJ2-2, with 7 bases aligning to TRBD2. Trimming at V came to 4 bases and at J to 1 base, leaving 4 bases not matched to a gene. CDR3 length: 15 residues. Germline CDR1 SGDLS, CDR2 YYNGEE. CDR3 sequence reads: CASSLLAKNTGELFF. The CDR3, as DNA: TGTGCCAGCAGCTTACTAGCGAAGAACACCGGGGAGCTGTTTTTT.

The chain couples TRBV3-1 to TRBJ2-1; D is perhaps TRBD1 or TRBD2 (5 bases each). Trimming cost V 8 bases and J 7 bases, with 15 bases left between them. The CDR3 has 13 amino acids. Germline lookup yields CDR1 LGHDT and CDR2 YNNKEL (reference sequence). CDR3 residues: CASLHRGGNEQFF. The CDR3 DNA reads as TGTGCCAGCCTCCATAGGGGCGGGAATGAGCAGTTCTTC.

The chain uses TRBV7-2 and TRBJ2-7, with D perhaps TRBD2 (5 bases). From germline, CDR1 is SGHTA and CDR2 FQGNSA. V was trimmed by 5 bases and J by 3 bases, leaving 11 bases between them. The length of the CDR3 is 13 residues. In DNA, the CDR3 is TGTGCCAGCAGCACCCGGGGTTTCTACGAGCAGTACTTC. Translated: CASSTRGFYEQYF.

This clonotype occurred a few times. A read error may produce the germline difference seen at one junction end. J is TRBJ1-2 and V is TRBV6-2 or TRBV6-3; D gene uncertain. The germline V gene encodes CDR1 MNHEY and CDR2 SVGEGT. The length of the CDR3 is 13 residues. CDR3 bases: TGTGCCAGCAGTGACTCAGAGGACTATGGCTACACCTTC. It codes for CASSDSEDYGYTF.

The J gene is TRBJ2-1, the V gene TRBV5-1; 8 nucleotides agree with TRBD2. Germline V gene sequence: CDR1 SGHRS, CDR2 YFSETQ. V dropped 0 bases and J dropped 4; count of bases not matched to a gene: 6. The CDR3 contains 16 residues. Written as DNA, the CDR3 is TGCGCCAGCAGCTTGGATGGTAGCGGGATATACAATGAGCAGTTCTTC. This gives the protein CASSLDGSGIYNEQFF.

The chain links TRBV6-6 to TRBJ1-1; D possibly corresponds to TRBD1 (6 bases). CDR3 length: 15 amino acids. The V gene's germline CDR1 is MNHNY and CDR2 SVGAGI (reference sequence). Deletions cut 11 bases from V and 4 bases from J, with 23 bases between. The CDR3: CADSYRPGGGTEAFF. The DNA for the CDR3 is TGTGCCGACAGTTACCGACCCGGAGGGGGCACTGAAGCTTTCTTT.

V usage is TRBV2 and J usage is TRBJ2-7; TRBD1 is a possible D gene (5 bases). CDR3 length: 14 residues. Trimming pared 6 bases from V and 1 base from J, leaving 13 bases between. Germline lookup yields CDR1 SNHLY and CDR2 FYNNEI. CDR3 amino acids: CASRPRGTSYEQYF. The CDR3 nucleotides read TGTGCCAGCAGGCCAAGGGGTACTTCCTACGAGCAGTACTTC.

This clonotype was seen more than once but under ten times. The chain has TRBV7-2 and TRBJ2-1; 7 nucleotides match TRBD1. The trim removed 5 bases at V and 8 bases at J, leaving 6 bases unmatched. This CDR3 region has 13 residues. Germline V lookup: CDR1 SGHTA, CDR2 FQGNSA. The CDR3 is CASSRQGIHEQFF. CDR3 nucleotide sequence: TGTGCCAGCAGCCGACAGGGTATCCATGAGCAGTTCTTC.

This clonotype was picked up a small number of times. V usage is TRBV4-3 and J usage is TRBJ2-5; D remains unclear. The J call may be wrong; the DNA end is better matched by TRBJ2-7. In germline, CDR1 is LGHNA, CDR2 YSLEER. The CDR3 runs to 15 residues. CDR3 loop: CASSQVLEGLYEQYF. As DNA, the CDR3 is TGCGCCAGCAGCCAAGTTTTGGAAGGGTTATACGAGCAGTACTTC.

This clonotype was recorded a few times. The CDR3 is CAWSDGGVIYEQYF. The CDR3 coding sequence is TGTGCCTGGAGCGACGGGGGGGTTATCTACGAGCAGTACTTC. The chain links TRBV30 to TRBJ2-7; 8 bases map to TRBD2. Trimming at V came to 3 bases and at J to 3 bases, leaving 7 bases not matched to a gene. Germline values: CDR1 GTSNPN, CDR2 SVGIG (reference sequence). This CDR3 spans 14 amino acids.

A few counts support this clonotype. The gene calls are TRBV5-1 and TRBJ2-5, with a weak D call TRBD2 (6 bases). The CDR3 has 14 residues. With 0 bases removed from V and 5 bases from J, the gap between germline ends came to 11 bases. Germline V CDR1 and CDR2: SGHRS, YFSETQ. The CDR3 here is CASSLAMEGETQYF. DNA of the CDR3: TGCGCCAGCAGCTTGGCCATGGAGGGGGAGACCCAGTACTTC.

This clonotype turned up a few times. The gene calls are TRBV12-3 or TRBV12-4 and TRBJ1-6; TRBD1 aligns across 7 bases. V trimming: 5 bases; J trimming: 5 bases; junction bases outside the gene matches: 6. The CDR3 length is 15 residues. This chain's CDR3 is CASSLAGTDNSPLHF. For the CDR3, the DNA is TGTGCCAGCAGTCTCGCCGGGACAGATAATTCACCCCTCCACTTT.

The chain carries TRBV7-2 and TRBJ2-3; tentative D call: TRBD2 (6 bases). The CDR3 spans 13 residues. Looked up from germline, CDR1 is SGHTA and CDR2 is FQGNSA. Trimming stripped 5 bases from V and 10 bases from J, with 16 bases between. The CDR3 nucleotides read TGTGCCAGCAGCCCTCCGAATCCGGGGGCGCAGTATTTT. Translated, it gives CASSPPNPGAQYF.

The chain links TRBV20-1 to TRBJ1-5, with 8 bases that match TRBD1. This CDR3 is built from 11 residues. CDR1 and CDR2 from the germline V gene are DFQATT and SNEGSKA (reference sequence). V was pared by 6 bases and J by 12 bases, with 7 bases of the junction left unmatched. The CDR3 reads CSAQTGGYQHF. The CDR3 DNA reads TGCAGTGCCCAAACAGGGGGATACCAGCATTTT.

The chain is built from TRBV12-5 and TRBJ2-7, with D perhaps matching TRBD2 (5 bases). V lost 5 bases and J lost 7, with 15 bases in between. The CDR3 is 13 residues long. Germline V gives CDR1 LGHNT, CDR2 FRNRAP. CDR3 in amino acids: CASGHGGSGEQYF. The CDR3 nucleotides are TGTGCTAGTGGTCATGGCGGATCGGGGGAGCAGTACTTC.

This chain links TRBV6-2 or TRBV6-3 with TRBJ2-5; D gene uncertain. Germline V gives CDR1 MNHEY, CDR2 SVGEGT. V was pared by 6 bases and J by 0 bases, with 8 bases between. This CDR3 contains 13 residues. The DNA for the CDR3 is TGTGCCAGCAGGGGAAGATACCAAGAGACCCAGTACTTC. Translating it yields CASRGRYQETQYF.

The chain recombines TRBV7-9 with TRBJ1-1, with 7 nucleotides matching TRBD1. V trimming: 8 bases; J trimming: 7 bases; junction bases outside the gene matches: 7. This CDR3 is built from 12 residues. The V gene's germline CDR1 is SEHNR and CDR2 FQNEAQ (reference sequence). DNA of the CDR3: TGTGCCAGCGCACAGGGGACCTTTGAAGCTTTCTTT. Its protein is CASAQGTFEAFF. Filled out from reference TRBV7-9 and TRBJ1-1, the complete variable domain reads DTGVSQNPRHKITKRGQNVTFRCDPISEHNRLYWYRQTLGQGPEFLTYFQNEAQLEKSRLLSDRFSAERPKGSFSTLEIQRTEQGDSAMYLCASAQGTFEAFFGQGTRLTVV.

The table lists this clonotype with a few counts. The genes are TRBV5-1 and TRBJ2-7; perhaps D is TRBD1 or TRBD2 (6 bases each). Germline V gives CDR1 SGHRS, CDR2 YFSETQ. V lost 5 bases and J 1 base, leaving 13 bases between the germline ends. The CDR3 has 14 amino acids. The CDR3 nucleotides are TGCGCCAGCAGTAATTCGGGGGCGTCCTACGAGCAGTACTTC. Translated, it gives CASSNSGASYEQYF.

This clonotype has a handful of counts. This rearrangement joins TRBV6-5 to TRBJ2-7, with 9 bases aligning to TRBD2. This CDR3 contains 14 residues. Germline assignment: CDR1 MNHEY and CDR2 SVGAGI. The ends lost 6 bases at V and 2 bases at J; junction bases unmatched: 5. The CDR3 loop is CASRAGTSPYEQYF. CDR3 DNA: TGTGCCAGCAGGGCCGGGACTAGCCCCTACGAGCAGTACTTC.

This clonotype was picked up many times. CDR3 sequence reads: CASSPRTANYGYTF. CDR3 nucleotides: TGTGCCAGCAGCCCCAGGACCGCTAACTATGGCTACACCTTC. The chain employs TRBV7-8 and TRBJ1-2, with no clear D. Per germline, CDR1 SGHVS and CDR2 FQNEAQ. CDR3 length: 14 residues. Trimming took off 5 bases at V and 0 bases at J, with 10 bases between the two ends.

This clonotype occurred once. The V gene is TRBV7-8, the J gene TRBJ2-1; possibly TRBD1 for D (7 bases). This CDR3 has 16 residues. The ends were cut back, 5 bases at V and 4 bases at J, with 18 bases in the middle. CDR1 and CDR2 (germline): SGHVS, FQNEAQ. For the CDR3, the DNA is TGTGCCAGCAGCGATGGCCAACAGGGGACTTACAATGAGCAGTTCTTC. Protein sequence: CASSDGQQGTYNEQFF.

The genes are TRBV6-5 and TRBJ2-5; 9 nucleotides agree with TRBD2. Trimming took 0 bases from V and 2 from J; bases not matched to a gene: 16. This CDR3 comprises 20 residues. Germline-derived CDR1 and CDR2 are MNHEY and SVGAGI. The CDR3 DNA follows: TGTGCCAGCAGTTACTCGAGTCCCCTAGCGGGGAAAGGCAAGCAAGAGACCCAGTACTTC. Protein product: CASSYSSPLAGKGKQETQYF.

The table lists this clonotype with a few counts. This chain links TRBV5-5 with TRBJ2-3; TRBD2 matches 7 bases. Germline V gene data show CDR1 as SGHKS and CDR2 as YYEKEE (reference sequence). The CDR3 runs 16 residues. V dropped 4 bases and J dropped 5; count of bases not matched to a gene: 13. The CDR3 bases are TGTGCCAGCAGCGCCATAGCGGGCTCCACGGGAGATACGCAGTATTTT. This sequence encodes CASSAIAGSTGDTQYF.

This chain links TRBV6-2 or TRBV6-3 with TRBJ1-5, with 8 bases fitting TRBD1. Germline CDR1 is MNHEY and CDR2 is SVGEGT. Unmatched junction bases numbered 14, after V lost 5 bases and J lost 2 bases. The CDR3 spans 18 residues. The CDR3 DNA follows: TGTGCCAGCAGTACGAGGACAGGGAAATCACAGGGCAATCAGCCCCAGCATTTT. Translating it yields CASSTRTGKSQGNQPQHF.

The CDR3 is CASGRTGGYEQYF. CDR3 DNA sequence: TGTGCCAGTGGGAGGACAGGGGGCTACGAGCAGTACTTC. This rearrangement joins TRBV27 to TRBJ2-7; 10 positions match TRBD1. After removal of 9 bases from V and 3 bases from J, the junction contained 5 bases not matched to a gene. Germline V lookup: CDR1 MNHEY, CDR2 SMNVEV (reference sequence). The CDR3 length is 13 residues.

The chain links TRBV27 to TRBJ1-6; the D gene is possibly TRBD1 (5 bases). Germline CDR1 and CDR2: MNHEY and SMNVEV (reference sequence). The V and J ends lost 2 bases and 6 bases respectively, with 14 bases between them. The CDR3 spans 16 residues. The CDR3 sequence: CASSLRRQPTNSPLHF. Here the CDR3 DNA reads TGTGCCAGCAGTTTACGGAGACAGCCGACTAATTCACCCCTCCACTTT.

About this clonotype itself: Possible read error: a much larger clone is one base away. The gene calls are TRBV3-1 and TRBJ2-5; D is possibly TRBD2 (6 bases). V lost 4 bases to trimming and J lost 11 bases, with 20 bases between them. This CDR3 contains 14 residues. The germline gives CDR1 LGHDT, CDR2 YNNKEL (reference sequence). CDR3 DNA: TGTGCCAGCAGCCTCGCGGGACTTGATTACGGGCAGTACTTC. Encoded protein: CASSLAGLDYGQYF.